The 20 T cell receptor beta chains presented below share a single source sample, sequenced in a study of beta chain features in type 1 diabetes. The investigators reverse transcribed all of the isolated RNA, so they sequenced expressed TCRB transcripts. TCRdb's copy holds only in-frame clones and misses some; the assay was immunoSEQ multiplex PCR. The repertoire has hundreds of thousands of clones, roughly 13% of them found once; the top ten carry around 0.02%. Input material: naive CD4+ T cells from blood. The receptor set was obtained from a man aged 18-30 years in good health.

This clone was detected a few times. The chain carries TRBV6-6 and TRBJ1-2, with D tentatively TRBD1 (5 bases). With 1 base removed from V and 4 bases from J, the gap between germline ends came to 10 bases. The CDR3 loop spans 14 amino acids. CDR1 is MNHNY, CDR2 SVGAGI, per germline (reference sequence). CDR3 DNA sequence: TGTGCCAGCAGTTACTTTCGCGACAGCTATGGCTACACCTTC. Translated: CASSYFRDSYGYTF.

The chain couples TRBV11-2 to TRBJ2-3; 12 bases line up with TRBD2. The CDR3 contains 16 residues. V shed 5 bases, J shed 6 bases, and the junction held 9 bases outside the gene matches. Germline CDR1 and CDR2: SGHAT and FQNNGV. CDR3 in amino acids: CASSPPSGGGWDTQYF. CDR3 nucleotide sequence: TGTGCCAGCAGCCCCCCTAGCGGGGGGGGCTGGGATACGCAGTATTTT.

The V call is TRBV7-2, the J call TRBJ2-2, with D maybe TRBD1 (6 bases). With 4 bases removed from V and 7 bases from J, the gap between germline ends came to 13 bases. The germline V gene has CDR1 SGHTA and CDR2 FQGNSA. There are 14 residues in the CDR3. This CDR3 is CASSSLSTGGELFF. CDR3 DNA: TGTGCCAGCAGCTCCCTATCGACAGGCGGGGAGCTGTTTTTT.

This chain's CDR3 is CATSRDGRGANQPQHF. The DNA for the CDR3 is TGTGCCACCAGCAGAGATGGCAGGGGAGCGAATCAGCCCCAGCATTTT. V usage is TRBV15 and J usage is TRBJ1-5; possible D gene TRBD1, 6 bases. The CDR3 has 16 amino acids. The germline V gene encodes CDR1 LNHNV and CDR2 YYDKDF (reference sequence). Trimming pared 0 bases from V and 4 bases from J, leaving 13 bases between.

V and J are TRBV10-3 and TRBJ2-1, with unresolved D. The length of the CDR3 is 16 residues. CDR1 is ENHRY, CDR2 SYGVKD, per germline. V lost 6 bases, J lost 0 bases, and 15 bases lay in between. The DNA for the CDR3 is TGTGCCATCAGCCTAACTGATTTGAGCTCCTACAATGAGCAGTTCTTC. Translating it yields CAISLTDLSSYNEQFF.

This clone was counted only a few times. This chain joins TRBV7-2 and TRBJ1-4; maybe TRBD1 (5 bases). The germline CDR1 and CDR2 sequences are SGHTA and FQGNSA. With 1 base removed from V and 8 bases from J, the gap between germline ends came to 14 bases. This CDR3 has 15 amino acids. CDR3 region: CASSLVGRDFEKLFF. In DNA form, the CDR3 reads TGTGCCAGCAGCTTAGTGGGCAGGGACTTCGAAAAACTGTTTTTT.

J is TRBJ1-4 and V is TRBV7-9; D possibly corresponds to TRBD1 (5 bases). This CDR3 spans 12 amino acids. Trimming left V 7 bases short and J 7 bases short, with 10 bases between. The germline V gene encodes CDR1 SEHNR and CDR2 FQNEAQ (reference sequence). The CDR3 DNA reads TGTGCCAGCACCAGGGAAGTTGAAAAACTGTTTTTT. It encodes CASTREVEKLFF.

The chain couples TRBV20-1 to TRBJ1-2; possibly TRBD1 for D (6 bases). V was clipped by 5 bases and J by 11 bases, with 12 bases between them. The CDR3 is made up of 10 amino acids. Germline V gene data show CDR1 as DFQATT and CDR2 as SNEGSKA (reference sequence). CDR3 loop: CSASHRDYTF. CDR3 coding DNA: TGCAGTGCTTCACACAGGGATTACACCTTC.

This rearrangement joins TRBV28 to TRBJ2-3; D gene unclear. Deletions cut 7 bases from V and 4 bases from J, with 15 bases between. The CDR3 consists of 14 residues. Germline-derived CDR1 and CDR2 are MDHEN and SYDVKM. For the CDR3, the DNA is TGTGCCAGCACCCCCGGTCCCCGGGCAGATACGCAGTATTTT. This sequence encodes CASTPGPRADTQYF.

J is TRBJ1-1 and V is TRBV7-2; D gene unclear. The CDR3 is 12 residues long. V lost 0 bases to trimming and J lost 6 bases, with 5 bases between them. Germline V gives CDR1 SGHTA, CDR2 FQGNSA. CDR3 loop: CASSLAWPEAFF. CDR3 DNA: TGTGCCAGCAGCTTAGCGTGGCCTGAAGCTTTCTTT.

This clone was picked up a small number of times. Relative to the germline gene, one junction end is altered; a read error may explain this. The chain is built from TRBV7-2 and TRBJ2-1, with D possibly TRBD1 on 5 matching bases. Germline CDR1 SGHTA, CDR2 FQGNSA. This CDR3 contains 14 residues. The CDR3 loop is CASSLIYRSYDQFF. The CDR3 DNA is TGTGCCAGCAGCTTAATTTACAGGTCGTATGATCAGTTCTTC.

This clone was observed a handful of times. J is TRBJ2-1 and V is TRBV18; 9 bases match TRBD1. V lost 0 bases to trimming and J lost 4 bases; unmatched junction nucleotides: 4. The germline V gene encodes CDR1 KGHSH and CDR2 LQKENI. CDR3 length: 16 amino acids. CDR3 in DNA: TGTGCCAGCTCACCACCGGGGACAGGGCAATACAATGAGCAGTTCTTC. Translation gives CASSPPGTGQYNEQFF.

This sequence joins TRBV18 and TRBJ2-7, with D maybe TRBD2 (5 bases). V lost 3 bases, J lost 2 bases, and 11 bases lay in between. The CDR3 length is 14 residues. Germline CDR1 is KGHSH and CDR2 is LQKENI. The CDR3 DNA follows: TGTGCCAGCTCACCCCCGGGAACTACCTACGAGCAGTACTTC. Residues: CASSPPGTTYEQYF.

This clone was seen a few times. The gene calls are TRBV30 and TRBJ1-5; D is undetermined. Trimming shortened V by 1 base and J by 2 bases, and 9 bases separated the two germline ends. The CDR3 is made up of 14 amino acids. Per germline, CDR1 GTSNPN and CDR2 SVGIG (reference sequence). The CDR3 loop is CAWSGDWGNQPQHF. In nucleotides, the CDR3 is TGTGCCTGGAGTGGAGACTGGGGCAATCAGCCCCAGCATTTT.

J is TRBJ2-3 and V is TRBV29-1; 10 nucleotides align to TRBD2. The V and J ends lost 4 bases and 3 bases, in that order; junction bases with no gene match: 4. The germline V gene has CDR1 SQVTM and CDR2 ANQGSEA. The CDR3 spans 14 residues. CDR3 nucleotides: TGCAGCGTTGCTAGCGGGAGCGAGACAGATACGCAGTATTTT. Its translation is CSVASGSETDTQYF.

The gene calls are TRBV7-3 and TRBJ2-6; the match to TRBD1 covers 11 bases. This CDR3 has 18 residues. Germline CDR1 and CDR2: SGHTA and FQGTGA. V trimming: 5 bases; J trimming: 2 bases; junction bases outside the gene matches: 8. The CDR3 loop is CASSPPGTGGTGANVLTF. The CDR3 nucleotides are TGTGCCAGCAGCCCCCCCGGGACAGGGGGAACTGGGGCCAACGTCCTGACTTTC. Full variable domain (rest looked up from reference TRBV7-3 and TRBJ2-6): GAGVSQTPSNKVTEKGKYVELRCDPISGHTALYWYRQSLGQGPEFLIYFQGTGAADDSGLPNDRFFAVRPEGSVSTLKIQRTERGDSAVYLCASSPPGTGGTGANVLTFGAGSRLTVL.

This clone has just a few counts. The chain recombines TRBV30 with TRBJ1-2; possible D gene TRBD1, 6 bases. Germline V lookup: CDR1 GTSNPN, CDR2 SVGIG (reference sequence). Trimming cost V 5 bases and J 6 bases, with 16 bases left between them. The CDR3 is 13 amino acids. CDR3 amino acids: CAWGNRVRDGYTF. The CDR3 bases are TGTGCCTGGGGGAACAGGGTTCGGGATGGCTACACCTTC.

J is TRBJ2-3 and V is TRBV5-1; 9 bases line up with TRBD1. Germline V lookup: CDR1 SGHRS, CDR2 YFSETQ. J gave up 5 bases and V 4 bases, and 5 bases lay outside the gene matches. The CDR3 contains 14 residues. CDR3 DNA: TGCGCCAGCAGCCCGGGACAGGGAGTAGATACGCAGTATTTT. Its protein product is CASSPGQGVDTQYF. The complete variable domain, with remaining parts taken from reference TRBV5-1 and TRBJ2-3, reads KAGVTQTPRYLIKTRGQQVTLSCSPISGHRSVSWYQQTPGQGLQFLFEYFSETQRNKGNFPGRFSGRQFSNSRSEMNVSTLELGDSALYLCASSPGQGVDTQYFGPGTRLTVL.

This clone was seen a few times. The V gene is TRBV5-4, the J gene TRBJ2-1; 13 bases are a match to TRBD2. Germline CDR1 reads SGHNT; CDR2 reads YYREEE (reference sequence). After removal of 4 bases from V and 8 bases from J, the junction contained 9 bases not matched to a gene. This CDR3 contains 16 residues. The DNA for the CDR3 is TGTGCCAGCAGCCACCGACTAGCGGGAGGCAGGGATGAGCAGTTCTTC. Encoded protein: CASSHRLAGGRDEQFF.

The V and J genes are TRBV4-3 and TRBJ2-7, with 9 bases lining up with TRBD2. The germline gives CDR1 LGHNA, CDR2 YSLEER. V lost 0 bases and J lost 4; bases outside the gene matches: 7. CDR3 length: 16 amino acids. DNA for the CDR3: TGCGCCAGCAGCCAAGATTGGAGTAGCGGGAGTTACGAGCAGTACTTC. Translating gives CASSQDWSSGSYEQYF.